The rows below give T cell receptor beta chains drawn from one sample of a study of blood T cell repertoires in COVID-19. Sequencing used immunoSEQ multiplex PCR; TCRdb keeps in-frame clones, though not all of them. In the table there are fewer than 350,000 clones, about 88% of which are singletons. Sequencing used peripheral blood. These receptors originate from a woman in her seventies with COVID-19, enrolled during active disease. Both conserved end residues are part of each CDR3. The D gene is left open where the match is weak. Expanded clones are given a class, and other clones once, few, many or no size at all.

. | TRBJ2-3 | . | TRBV7-9 | CASSLGGTDTQYF | TGTGCCAGCAGCTTGGGCGGCACAGATACGCAGTATTTT
. | TRBJ2-1 | . | TRBV6-1 | CASSESVPPMQFF | TGTGCCAGCAGTGAAAGTGTCCCCCCTATGCAGTTCTTC
. | TRBJ2-3 | . | TRBV2 | CASSRTGEADTQYF | TGTGCCAGCAGTCGAACGGGGGAGGCAGATACGCAGTATTTT
. | TRBJ2-1 | TRBD2 | TRBV25-1 | CASRAGGLHSYNEQFF | TGTGCCAGCAGAGCGGGGGGGCTCCACTCCTACAATGAGCAGTTCTTC
. | TRBJ1-5 | TRBD1 | TRBV15 | CAIPPENKTGAGQPQHF | TGTGCCATCCCTCCCGAGAATAAGACAGGGGCTGGTCAGCCCCAGCATTTT
once | TRBJ2-3 | TRBD2 | TRBV7-2 | CASSFQRGEVTDTQYF | TGTGCCAGCAGCTTCCAGCGGGGGGAGGTCACAGATACGCAGTATTTT
. | TRBJ1-4 | TRBD1 | TRBV7-2 | CASSEQGVREKLFF | TGTGCCAGCAGCGAACAGGGGGTGCGGGAAAAACTGTTTTTT
. | TRBJ2-2 | . | TRBV9 | CASSVDSSHTGELFF | TGTGCCAGCAGCGTAGATAGTTCTCACACCGGGGAGCTGTTTTTT
. | TRBJ2-7 | TRBD1 | TRBV6-5 | CASSSQGFSYEQYF | TGTGCCAGCAGTTCACAGGGGTTCTCCTACGAGCAGTACTTC
once | TRBJ2-2 | . | TRBV5-1 | CASGTPTGNTGELFF | TGCGCCAGCGGAACTCCGACAGGGAACACCGGGGAGCTGTTTTTT
. | TRBJ1-4 | . | TRBV4-1 | CASSQAGKLFF | TGCGCCAGCAGCCAAGCCGGAAAACTGTTTTTT
. | TRBJ1-1 | . | TRBV24-1 | CATRGTLTNTEAFF | TGTGCCACCAGGGGGACACTTACTAACACTGAAGCTTTCTTT
. | TRBJ2-7 | TRBD1 | TRBV11-2 | CASSSGQGWYEQYF | TGTGCCAGCAGCTCAGGACAGGGGTGGTACGAGCAGTACTTC